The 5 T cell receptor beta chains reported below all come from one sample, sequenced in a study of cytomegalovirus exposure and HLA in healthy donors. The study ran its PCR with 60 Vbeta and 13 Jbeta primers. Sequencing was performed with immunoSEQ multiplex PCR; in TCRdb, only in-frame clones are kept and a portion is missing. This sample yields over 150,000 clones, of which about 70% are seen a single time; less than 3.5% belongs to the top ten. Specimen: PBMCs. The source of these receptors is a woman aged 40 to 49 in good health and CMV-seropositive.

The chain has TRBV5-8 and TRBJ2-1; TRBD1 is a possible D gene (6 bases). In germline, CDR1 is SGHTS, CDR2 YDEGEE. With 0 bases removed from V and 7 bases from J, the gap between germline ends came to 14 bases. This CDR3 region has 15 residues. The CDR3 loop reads CASSLEGEGSNEQFF. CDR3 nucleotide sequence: TGTGCCAGCAGCTTGGAGGGGGAAGGTAGTAATGAGCAGTTCTTC.

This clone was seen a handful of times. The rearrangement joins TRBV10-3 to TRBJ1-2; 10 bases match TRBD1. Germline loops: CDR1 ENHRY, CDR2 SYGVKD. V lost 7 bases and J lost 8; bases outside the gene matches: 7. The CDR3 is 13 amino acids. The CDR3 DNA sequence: TGTGCCATCACCGGGACAGGGGAGGGAGGCTACACCTTC. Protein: CAITGTGEGGYTF.

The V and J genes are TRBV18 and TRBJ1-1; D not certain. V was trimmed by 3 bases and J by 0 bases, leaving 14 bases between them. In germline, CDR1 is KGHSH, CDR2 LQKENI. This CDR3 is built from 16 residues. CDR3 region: CASSPKGGIVNTEAFF. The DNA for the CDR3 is TGTGCCAGCTCACCTAAGGGAGGGATCGTGAACACTGAAGCTTTCTTT.

CDR3 sequence (DNA): TGTGCCAGCAGTGAAGACAGAGAGACCCAGTACTTC. Protein sequence: CASSEDRETQYF. This rearrangement joins TRBV2 to TRBJ2-5; D not certain. Per the germline V gene, CDR1 is SNHLY and CDR2 is FYNNEI. V dropped 1 base and J dropped 4 bases, with 4 bases sitting between them. There are 12 residues in the CDR3.

The CDR3 spells CASGSEGGDKAFF. The CDR3 bases are TGTGCTAGTGGTTCCGAAGGGGGGGACAAGGCTTTCTTT. The chain carries TRBV12-5 and TRBJ1-1, with D possibly being TRBD1 (6 bases). Trimming cost V 4 bases and J 11 bases, with 17 bases left between them. The CDR3 has 13 residues. Germline CDR1 and CDR2: LGHNT and FRNRAP. Full variable domain (outside the CDR3, taken from reference TRBV12-5 and TRBJ1-1): DARVTQTPRHKVTEMGQEVTMRCQPILGHNTVFWYRQTMMQGLELLAYFRNRAPLDDSGMPKDRFSAEMPDATLATLKIQPSEPRDSAVYFCASGSEGGDKAFFGQGTRLTVV.